The 30 T cell receptor beta chains below all came from one sample that was sequenced in a study of OX40 agonist ivuxolimab in advanced cancers. Here immunoSEQ multiplex PCR was the method, and the copy in TCRdb shows in-frame clones only, minus some. This table has 55,000 to 70,000 clones, around 90% appearing once. Sequenced material: CD4+ or CD8+ T cells sorted from blood, taken in a trial of the OX40 agonist ivuxolimab. The receptors originated from an adult with an advanced solid tumor such as melanoma, head and neck, liver or kidney cancer.

The chain recombines TRBV6-6 with TRBJ2-7; D remains ambiguous. V lost 0 bases, J lost 3 bases, and 12 bases lay in between. The germline V gene has CDR1 MNHNY and CDR2 SVGAGI (reference sequence). The CDR3 extends over 15 amino acids. The CDR3 sequence is CASSYSEGTNYEQYF. The CDR3, as DNA: TGTGCCAGCAGTTACTCGGAAGGAACAAACTACGAGCAGTACTTC.

The V gene is TRBV2, the J gene TRBJ1-2; D is undetermined. The length of the CDR3 is 14 residues. The V gene's germline CDR1 is SNHLY and CDR2 FYNNEI. Deletions cut 1 base from V and 4 bases from J, with 10 bases between. The CDR3: CASSEGQVLYGYTF. The CDR3 region has the DNA TGTGCCAGCAGTGAAGGGCAGGTACTCTATGGCTACACCTTC.

The chain combines TRBV7-9 with TRBJ1-4; D is unclear. The CDR3 is 13 amino acids. The V end lost 5 bases, the J end lost 4 bases, and 8 bases lay between the germline ends. Germline CDR1 and CDR2: SEHNR and FQNEAQ (reference sequence). CDR3 protein: CASSPGNNEKLFF. CDR3 coding DNA: TGTGCCAGCAGCCCGGGTAATAATGAAAAACTGTTTTTT.

The V and J genes are TRBV10-3 and TRBJ1-1; 9 bases match TRBD1. Germline CDR1 is ENHRY and CDR2 is SYGVKD. V was clipped by 11 bases and J by 1 base; unmatched bases: 14. The CDR3 is 16 residues long. CDR3 DNA sequence: TGTGCCGCAAAAACAGGGGGCGGGGTTGCGAACACTGAAGCTTTCTTT. Its translation: CAAKTGGGVANTEAFF.

The chain employs TRBV7-8 and TRBJ2-1, with 13 bases that match TRBD2. Per the germline V gene, CDR1 is SGHVS and CDR2 is FQNEAQ. This CDR3 has 17 residues. J gave up 3 bases and V 2 bases, and 4 bases lay outside the gene matches. Here the CDR3 reads CASSLTSGGAIYNEQFF. The CDR3, as DNA: TGTGCCAGCAGCTTAACTAGCGGGGGGGCCATCTACAATGAGCAGTTCTTC. Full variable domain (outside the CDR3, taken from reference TRBV7-8 and TRBJ2-1): GAGVSQSPRYKVAKRGQDVALRCDPISGHVSLFWYQQALGQGPEFLTYFQNEAQLDKSGLPSDRFFAERPEGSVSTLKIQRTQQEDSAVYLCASSLTSGGAIYNEQFFGPGTRLTVL.

The chain is built from TRBV4-1 and TRBJ2-1; D is possibly TRBD2 (6 bases). This CDR3 has 15 amino acids. CDR1 and CDR2 from the germline V gene are MGHRA and YSYEKL. Deletions cut 3 bases from V and 9 bases from J, with 18 bases between. The CDR3 region has the DNA TGCGCCAGCAGCCACGCACAGCGGGCCCTTGGTGAGCAGTTCTTC. This gives the protein CASSHAQRALGEQFF.

The rearrangement uses TRBV23-1 and TRBJ1-2; tentative D call: TRBD1 (5 bases). TRBV23-1 is treated as an ORF (open reading frame) with a function not yet certain. There are 14 residues in the CDR3. V was pared by 3 bases and J by 6 bases, with 14 bases between. For the CDR3, the DNA is TGCGCCAGCAGTCAGTACCTCCGGGGACATGGCTACACCTTC. It specifies CASSQYLRGHGYTF.

The chain employs TRBV7-6 and TRBJ1-2; 9 nucleotides agree with TRBD1. The CDR3 contains 15 residues. The ends lost 8 bases at V and 3 bases at J; junction bases unmatched: 10. Per germline, CDR1 SGHVS and CDR2 FNYEAQ. The CDR3 spells CASGPGTGSDYGYTF. CDR3 DNA: TGTGCCAGCGGTCCCGGGACAGGGTCCGACTATGGCTACACCTTC.

The chain couples TRBV9 to TRBJ2-1, with 10 nucleotides matching TRBD2. This CDR3 is 17 amino acids long. V lost 1 base and J lost 7; bases outside the gene matches: 11. Germline V gives CDR1 SGDLS, CDR2 YYNGEE. Here the CDR3 DNA reads TGTGCCAGCAGCGTATTTAGCGGGGGGTCCGTTAGGAATGAGCAGTTCTTC. Amino acids: CASSVFSGGSVRNEQFF.

This chain links TRBV13 with TRBJ2-5; a weak D match, TRBD2 (7 bases). The germline CDR1 and CDR2 sequences are PRHDT and FYEKMQ (reference sequence). Deletions cut 5 bases from V and 5 bases from J, with 15 bases between. The CDR3 is 14 residues long. DNA of the CDR3: TGTGCCAGCAGCACCTCGGGGGGCCGGGAGACCCAGTACTTC. This sequence encodes CASSTSGGRETQYF. Filled out from reference TRBV13 and TRBJ2-5, the complete variable domain reads AAGVIQSPRHLIKEKRETATLKCYPIPRHDTVYWYQQGPGQDPQFLISFYEKMQSDKGSIPDRFSAQQFSDYHSELNMSSLELGDSALYFCASSTSGGRETQYFGPGTRLLVL.

This clone came up once. V is TRBV29-1 and J is TRBJ2-1, with 9 bases lining up with TRBD1. The trim removed 7 bases at V and 1 base at J, leaving 11 bases unmatched. Germline values: CDR1 SQVTM, CDR2 ANQGSEA. The CDR3 loop spans 16 amino acids. This chain's CDR3 is CSARTGESVSYNEQFF. The CDR3 bases are TGCAGCGCAAGGACAGGGGAATCGGTATCCTACAATGAGCAGTTCTTC.

This chain uses TRBV4-1 with TRBJ2-7, with D maybe TRBD2 (6 bases). The germline gives CDR1 MGHRA, CDR2 YSYEKL. CDR3 length: 15 amino acids. V was shortened by 0 bases and J by 3 bases, with 12 bases between the two germline ends. The DNA for the CDR3 is TGCGCCAGCAGCCAAGATCCTGAGGGAGGCTACGAGCAGTACTTC. Its translation: CASSQDPEGGYEQYF.

This chain links TRBV18 with TRBJ2-1; 8 nucleotides line up with TRBD1. The CDR3 is 14 amino acids. In germline, CDR1 is KGHSH, CDR2 LQKENI. With 5 bases clipped from V and 6 bases from J, the junction kept 6 bases outside the gene matches. The CDR3, as DNA: TGTGCCAGCTCAACTGACAGGGGAATCAATGAGCAGTTCTTC. It encodes CASSTDRGINEQFF.

V and J are TRBV7-9 and TRBJ1-5; D is undetermined. The CDR3 is 15 amino acids. Germline loops: CDR1 SEHNR, CDR2 FQNEAQ (reference sequence). Trimming took off 2 bases at V and 0 bases at J, with 8 bases between the two ends. CDR3 nucleotide sequence: TGTGCCAGCAGCTTATATGAGGGTAGCAATCAGCCCCAGCATTTT. Amino acid sequence: CASSLYEGSNQPQHF.

V is TRBV5-8 and J is TRBJ1-2, with D unclear. Germline assignment: CDR1 SGHTS and CDR2 YDEGEE. The CDR3 sequence is 17 residues long. Deletions cut 0 bases from V and 4 bases from J, with 19 bases between. The CDR3 nucleotides read TGTGCCAGCAGCTTGGCTTTCAACAGCAAACAGAGCTATGGCTACACCTTC. Translated, it gives CASSLAFNSKQSYGYTF.

The genes are TRBV5-1 and TRBJ2-1; maybe TRBD2 (6 bases). Looked up from germline, CDR1 is SGHRS and CDR2 is YFSETQ. This CDR3 has 14 residues. V lost 1 base, J lost 5 bases, and 10 bases lay in between. The CDR3 loop is CASSLWRGHNEQFF. DNA for the CDR3: TGCGCCAGCAGCTTGTGGCGGGGACACAATGAGCAGTTCTTC.

The CDR3: CASSAGQPGETQYF. The CDR3 DNA sequence: TGTGCCAGCAGTGCAGGACAGCCCGGAGAGACCCAGTACTTC. The rearrangement joins TRBV6-5 to TRBJ2-5; D perhaps matches TRBD1 (6 bases). CDR1 and CDR2 (germline): MNHEY, SVGAGI. Between the trimmed V and J ends, which lost 5 bases and 4 bases, there was a span of 14 bases. The CDR3 loop spans 14 amino acids.

This rearrangement joins TRBV9 to TRBJ1-1, with 8 nucleotides matching TRBD1. The length of the CDR3 is 16 residues. J was trimmed by 7 bases and V by 3 bases; bases with no gene match: 14. CDR1 is SGDLS and CDR2 is YYNGEE in the germline V gene. The DNA of the CDR3 is TGTGCCAGCAGCGGCAACCGGGACAGGTACGCGTATGAAGCTTTCTTT. It yields the protein CASSGNRDRYAYEAFF.

This CDR3 is CASSYSSGGLDTEAFF. CDR3 nucleotides: TGTGCCAGCAGTTACTCATCGGGGGGGCTCGACACTGAAGCTTTCTTT. The chain joins TRBV6-6 to TRBJ1-1; D may be TRBD1 (6 bases). Germline lookup yields CDR1 MNHNY and CDR2 SVGAGI (reference sequence). The CDR3 spans 16 residues. V lost 0 bases and J 3 bases, leaving 14 bases between the germline ends.

In this sample, this clone turned up a few times. Distinct nucleotide sequences in the sample also encode this CDR3. The chain links TRBV7-9 to TRBJ1-2, with D perhaps TRBD1 (5 bases). Trimming pared 0 bases from V and 6 bases from J, leaving 5 bases between. From germline, CDR1 is SEHNR and CDR2 FQNEAQ (reference sequence). CDR3 length: 12 residues. DNA of the CDR3: TGTGCCAGCAGCTTAGCAGGGGATGGCTACACCTTC. It codes for CASSLAGDGYTF.

The chain has TRBV5-1 and TRBJ2-1, with D unresolved. This CDR3 comprises 14 residues. V shed 3 bases and J shed 5 bases, with 12 bases lying between them. Germline V gene sequence: CDR1 SGHRS, CDR2 YFSETQ. CDR3 sequence reads: CASSSPPLDNEQFF. The CDR3 DNA reads as TGCGCCAGCAGCTCCCCTCCCTTGGACAATGAGCAGTTCTTC. Drawing the rest from reference TRBV5-1 and TRBJ2-1, the complete variable domain is KAGVTQTPRYLIKTRGQQVTLSCSPISGHRSVSWYQQTPGQGLQFLFEYFSETQRNKGNFPGRFSGRQFSNSRSEMNVSTLELGDSALYLCASSSPPLDNEQFFGPGTRLTVL.

This chain links TRBV19 with TRBJ1-5; 7 bases are a match to TRBD1. Germline V gene sequence: CDR1 LNHDA, CDR2 SQIVND (reference sequence). The CDR3 runs 15 residues. Germline trimming cut 8 bases from V and 2 bases from J; bases unmatched to any gene: 9. In DNA form, the CDR3 reads TGTGCCAGTCACCCCGACAGGGAGGGCAATCAGCCCCAGCATTTT. Translation: CASHPDREGNQPQHF.

This rearrangement joins TRBV6-1 to TRBJ1-1; weak D call: TRBD1 (5 bases). CDR3 length: 15 residues. The germline V and J ends were trimmed by 2 bases and 0 bases, with 10 bases remaining between them. Per the germline V gene, CDR1 is MNHNS and CDR2 is SASEGT. Here the CDR3 reads CASSEIGGLNTEAFF. The DNA of the CDR3 is TGTGCCAGCAGTGAAATCGGGGGATTGAACACTGAAGCTTTCTTT.

This chain links TRBV5-6 with TRBJ2-7; D not resolved. This CDR3 has 12 amino acids. CDR1 is SGHDT, CDR2 YYEEEE, per germline. The germline V and J ends were trimmed by 0 bases and 5 bases, with 6 bases remaining between them. In DNA, the CDR3 is TGTGCCAGCAGCTTGGTAGGGCACGAGCAGTACTTC. Translation gives CASSLVGHEQYF. Drawing the rest from reference TRBV5-6 and TRBJ2-7, the complete variable domain is DAGVTQSPTHLIKTRGQQVTLRCSPKSGHDTVSWYQQALGQGPQFIFQYYEEEERQRGNFPDRFSGHQFPNYSSELNVNALLLGDSALYLCASSLVGHEQYFGPGTRLTVT.

This clone was observed a single time. DNA of the CDR3: TGCGCCAGCAGCGGGGGGTACGAGCAGTACTTC. This codes for CASSGGYEQYF. The V call is TRBV10-2, the J call TRBJ2-7; 7 bases line up with TRBD2. The CDR3 extends over 11 amino acids. In germline, CDR1 is WSHSY, CDR2 SAAADI. The V segment lost 6 bases and the J segment 4 bases; nucleotides outside the gene matches: 0.

The rearrangement joins TRBV7-8 to TRBJ2-3; tentatively, D is TRBD1 (6 bases). V lost 5 bases and J 1 base, leaving 16 bases between the germline ends. The CDR3 is 16 amino acids. CDR1 is SGHVS and CDR2 is FQNEAQ in the germline V gene. For the CDR3, the DNA is TGTGCCAGCAGCCCGACAGGTCCTGCCGGCACAGATACGCAGTATTTT. This sequence encodes CASSPTGPAGTDTQYF. Combining the CDR3 with reference TRBV7-8 and TRBJ2-3 gives the whole variable domain GAGVSQSPRYKVAKRGQDVALRCDPISGHVSLFWYQQALGQGPEFLTYFQNEAQLDKSGLPSDRFFAERPEGSVSTLKIQRTQQEDSAVYLCASSPTGPAGTDTQYFGPGTRLTVL.

This chain joins TRBV11-2 and TRBJ2-1; D possibly corresponds to TRBD2 (7 bases). The CDR3 is made up of 16 amino acids. Trimming pared 1 base from V and 3 bases from J, leaving 13 bases between. Germline lookup yields CDR1 SGHAT and CDR2 FQNNGV. The CDR3 nucleotides are TGTGCCAGCAGCTTAGGAGCGCGGGGGCTCTACAATGAGCAGTTCTTC. Amino acid sequence: CASSLGARGLYNEQFF. Using reference TRBV11-2 and TRBJ2-1 for the parts outside the CDR3, the full variable domain is EAGVAQSPRYKIIEKRQSVAFWCNPISGHATLYWYQQILGQGPKLLIQFQNNGVVDDSQLPKDRFSAERLKGVDSTLKIQPAKLEDSAVYLCASSLGARGLYNEQFFGPGTRLTVL.

The chain has TRBV15 and TRBJ2-2; no definite D call. Trimming cost V 4 bases and J 4 bases, with 7 bases left between them. Per the germline V gene, CDR1 is LNHNV and CDR2 is YYDKDF (reference sequence). This CDR3 contains 13 residues. CDR3 coding DNA: TGTGCCACCAGCATCTTCGGCACCGGGGAGCTGTTTTTT. It codes for CATSIFGTGELFF.

This chain connects TRBV7-9 to TRBJ2-7, with TRBD2 identical over 7 bases. Trimming removed 5 bases from V and 4 bases from J; junction bases left unmatched: 11. Germline CDR1 is SEHNR and CDR2 is FQNEAQ (reference sequence). This CDR3 is built from 15 residues. The DNA for the CDR3 is TGTGCCAGCAGCCCCGGGGGGATTGGGCATTACGAGCAGTACTTC. It translates to CASSPGGIGHYEQYF.

This clone has more than one count but fewer than ten. V gene TRBV12-5 combines with J gene TRBJ2-5; 7 nucleotides align to TRBD1. Trimming took 2 bases from V and 2 from J; bases not matched to a gene: 8. Germline CDR1 is LGHNT and CDR2 is FRNRAP. There are 16 residues in the CDR3. CDR3 amino acids: CASGLMGTARQETQYF. CDR3 coding DNA: TGTGCTAGTGGTTTGATGGGGACAGCAAGACAAGAGACCCAGTACTTC.